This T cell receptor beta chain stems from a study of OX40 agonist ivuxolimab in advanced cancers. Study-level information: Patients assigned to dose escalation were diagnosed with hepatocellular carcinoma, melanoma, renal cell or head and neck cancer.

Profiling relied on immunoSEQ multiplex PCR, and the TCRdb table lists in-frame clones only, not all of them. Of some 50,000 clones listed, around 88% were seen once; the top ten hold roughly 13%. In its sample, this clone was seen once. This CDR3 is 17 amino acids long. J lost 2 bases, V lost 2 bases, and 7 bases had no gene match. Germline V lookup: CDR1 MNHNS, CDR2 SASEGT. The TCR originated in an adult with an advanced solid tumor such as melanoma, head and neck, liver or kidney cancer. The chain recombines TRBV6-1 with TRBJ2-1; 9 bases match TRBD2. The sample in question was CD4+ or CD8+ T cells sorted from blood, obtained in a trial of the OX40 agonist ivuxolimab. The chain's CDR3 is CASSEPSQREAYNEQFF. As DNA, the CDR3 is TGTGCCAGCAGTGAACCCAGCCAGCGGGAGGCCTACAATGAGCAGTTCTTC.